This is a list of T cell receptor beta chains from one sample in a study of blood T cell repertoires in COVID-19. Some clones are missing from TCRdb's copy, which holds only in-frame ones; the method was immunoSEQ multiplex PCR. The sample records fewer than 75,000 clones, around nine tenths being singletons. The source material was peripheral blood. The origin of the receptors is a human donor in a cohort sampled during active COVID-19. The conserved cysteine and the conserved F or W are not part of the CDR3 here. Each record gives: V gene, J gene, CDR3 protein.

>TRBV28|TRBJ1-2
ASSLSPSGDGYT
>TRBV27|TRBJ2-1
ASSDRGYNEQF
>TRBV29-1|TRBJ2-1
SAAGLANGIEQF
>TRBV28|TRBJ2-1
ASILGLAGPYNEQF
>TRBV3-1/TRBV3-2|TRBJ2-7
ASSQGQGQYEQY
>TRBV4-1|TRBJ2-5
ASSRGLGLETQY
>TRBV19|TRBJ1-4
ASSISHIATNEKLF
>TRBV7-2|TRBJ2-1
ASRVSGSRNEQF
>TRBV7-3|TRBJ2-1
ASSLTSGVSFYNEQF
>TRBV28|TRBJ1-4
ASEQHNEKLF
>TRBV7-9|TRBJ1-1
ASSISGGNTEAF
>TRBV28|TRBJ2-3
ASSAVTSSSTDTQY
>TRBV7-2|TRBJ2-7
ASSIPGQGIYEQY
>TRBV29-1|TRBJ1-3
SALQGTSSGNTIY
>TRBV11-2|TRBJ2-2
ASTALSGRNDFRELF
>TRBV5-8|TRBJ2-1
ASRPQGVDEQF
>TRBV7-2|TRBJ2-7
ASSPKPDRAYEQY
>TRBV5-1|TRBJ2-5
ASSLSNPGETQY
>TRBV2|TRBJ2-1
ASRGGDAGYNEQF
>TRBV14|TRBJ2-2
ASSQEYRSGALAGGGTGELF
>TRBV3-1/TRBV3-2|TRBJ2-7
ASSQGAGSYEQY
>TRBV6-5|TRBJ1-6
ASDRDRGSPLH
>TRBV27|TRBJ1-5
ASSPRDRGRDQPQH
>TRBV2|TRBJ2-7
ASRQGFYEQY
>TRBV7-9|TRBJ2-5
ASSLGTGGLWETQY
>TRBV14|TRBJ2-5
ASSQDPYQETQY
>TRBV19|TRBJ2-7
ASTPGLGSYEQY
>TRBV5-1|TRBJ1-2
ASSYSTHGYT
>TRBV29-1|TRBJ2-3
SVIRGDTQY
>TRBV7-2|TRBJ1-3
ASSLVAGNSGNTIY
>TRBV11-2|TRBJ2-3
ASSLAGSPRTDTQY
>TRBV3-1/TRBV3-2|TRBJ2-4
ASSQAGTARVAKNIQY
>TRBV5-4|TRBJ2-7
ASSLLGQGATYEQY
>TRBV30|TRBJ2-1
AYMGPSSYNEQF
>TRBV7-8|TRBJ2-7
ASSLGGRSYEQY
>TRBV2|TRBJ2-3
ASRDRTSADTQY
>TRBV28|TRBJ2-3
ASSIKTGRADTQY
>TRBV25-1|TRBJ2-7
ASSEPGQGREQY
>TRBV29-1|TRBJ2-5
SVDPSGQETQY
>TRBV29-1|TRBJ2-3
SVEPGIADTQY
>TRBV28|TRBJ1-5
ASSNLPGLGNQPQH
>TRBV11-2|TRBJ2-5
ASSSSGQGAWETQY
>TRBV10-3|TRBJ2-4
AISESQGRTPY
>TRBV9|TRBJ1-2
ASSVEGLGQRYGYT
>TRBV7-9|TRBJ1-2
ASIEDRVDGYT